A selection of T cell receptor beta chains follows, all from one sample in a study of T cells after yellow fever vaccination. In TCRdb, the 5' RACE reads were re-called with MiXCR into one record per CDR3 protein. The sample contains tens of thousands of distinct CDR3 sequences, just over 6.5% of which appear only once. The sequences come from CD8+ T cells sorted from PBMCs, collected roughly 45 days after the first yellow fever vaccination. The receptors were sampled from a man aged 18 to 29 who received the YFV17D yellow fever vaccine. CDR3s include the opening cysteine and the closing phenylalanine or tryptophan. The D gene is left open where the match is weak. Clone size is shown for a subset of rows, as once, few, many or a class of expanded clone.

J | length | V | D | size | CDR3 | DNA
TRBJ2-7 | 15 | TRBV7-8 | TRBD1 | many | CASSVAGTGHYEQYF | TGTGCCAGCAGCGTGGCCGGGACAGGACACTACGAGCAGTACTTC
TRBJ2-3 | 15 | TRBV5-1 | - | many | CASSLEGQFTDTQYF | TGCGCCAGCAGCTTGGAAGGACAGTTCACAGATACGCAGTATTTT
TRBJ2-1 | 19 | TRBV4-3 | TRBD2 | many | CASSQDLMASGGRGNEQFF | TGCGCCAGCAGCCAAGATTTGATGGCTAGCGGGGGGCGGGGGAATGAGCAGTTCTTC
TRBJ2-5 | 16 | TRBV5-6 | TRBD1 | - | CASSYTGTGIQETQYF | TGTGCCAGCAGCTACACCGGGACAGGGATCCAAGAGACCCAGTACTTC
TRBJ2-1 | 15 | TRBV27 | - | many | CASSTTPRPYNEQFF | TGTGCCAGCAGTACCACCCCCCGGCCCTACAATGAGCAGTTCTTC
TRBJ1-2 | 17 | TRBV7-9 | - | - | CASSNTAGQNINYGYTF | TGTGCCAGCAGCAACACGGCCGGGCAAAACATTAACTATGGCTACACCTTC
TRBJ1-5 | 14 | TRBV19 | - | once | CASSIDGPNQPQHF | TGTGCCAGTAGTATAGATGGACCCAATCAGCCCCAGCATTTT
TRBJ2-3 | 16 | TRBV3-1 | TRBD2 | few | CASSHLVLAATDTQYF | TGTGCCAGCAGCCACCTGGTGCTAGCGGCCACAGATACGCAGTATTTT
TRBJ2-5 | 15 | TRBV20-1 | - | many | CSARDGGRGEETQYF | TGCAGTGCTAGAGACGGGGGCAGGGGCGAAGAGACCCAGTACTTC
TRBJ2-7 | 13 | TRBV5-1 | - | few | CASSLGGKREQYF | TGCGCCAGCAGCTTGGGGGGGAAGCGCGAGCAGTACTTC
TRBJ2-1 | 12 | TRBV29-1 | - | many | CSVSETYNEQFF | TGCAGCGTGTCCGAAACCTACAATGAGCAGTTCTTC
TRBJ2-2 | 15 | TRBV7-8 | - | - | CASSLVLGSTGELFF | TGTGCCAGCAGCTTAGTTCTGGGTAGCACCGGGGAGCTGTTTTTT
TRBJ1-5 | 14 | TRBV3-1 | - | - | CASSLKGVGQPQHF | TGTGCCAGCAGCCTTAAGGGCGTGGGTCAGCCCCAGCATTTT
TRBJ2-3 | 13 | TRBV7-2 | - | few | CASSPTRVDTQYF | TGTGCCAGCAGCCCGACTAGGGTTGATACGCAGTATTTT
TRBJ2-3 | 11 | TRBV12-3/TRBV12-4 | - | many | CASSLVGTQYF | TGTGCCAGCAGTTTAGTCGGTACGCAGTATTTT
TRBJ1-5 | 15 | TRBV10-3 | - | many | CAISELTGSNQPQHF | TGTGCCATCAGTGAGTTGACAGGTAGCAATCAGCCCCAGCATTTT
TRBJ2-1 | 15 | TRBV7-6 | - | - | CASSLAGGAPNEQFF | TGTGCCAGCAGCTTAGCGGGGGGGGCACCCAATGAGCAGTTCTTC
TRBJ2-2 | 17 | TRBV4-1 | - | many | CASSQRQGPGAGGELFF | TGCGCCAGCAGCCAACGGCAGGGGCCAGGAGCCGGCGGGGAGCTGTTTTTT
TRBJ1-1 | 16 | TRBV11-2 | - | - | CASSSYGGLMNTEAFF | TGTGCCAGCAGCTCCTATGGGGGGCTTATGAACACTGAAGCTTTCTTT
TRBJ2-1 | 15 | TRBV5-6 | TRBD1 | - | CASSYLTGTGNEQFF | TGTGCCAGCAGCTATTTGACAGGGACGGGGAATGAGCAGTTCTTC
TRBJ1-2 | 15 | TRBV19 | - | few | CASSLQVVLGYGYTF | TGTGCCAGTAGTCTACAGGTGGTTTTAGGGTATGGCTACACCTTC
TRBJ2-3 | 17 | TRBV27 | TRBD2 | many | CASSLWGGGGASGTQYF | TGTGCCAGCAGTTTATGGGGTGGCGGGGGGGCCTCTGGCACGCAGTATTTT
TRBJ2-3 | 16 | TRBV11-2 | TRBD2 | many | CASSETSGGSQDTQYF | TGTGCCAGCAGCGAGACTAGCGGGGGAAGTCAAGATACGCAGTATTTT
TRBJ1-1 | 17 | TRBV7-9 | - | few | CASSLEPLWTENTEAFF | TGTGCCAGCAGCTTAGAGCCTCTATGGACAGAGAACACTGAAGCTTTCTTT
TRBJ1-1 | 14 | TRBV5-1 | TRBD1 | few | CASRDRVRDTEAFF | TGCGCCAGCAGGGACAGGGTAAGGGACACTGAAGCTTTCTTT
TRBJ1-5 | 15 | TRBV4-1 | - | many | CASSQESSPVEPQHF | TGCGCCAGCAGCCAAGAGAGTAGCCCCGTTGAGCCCCAGCATTTT
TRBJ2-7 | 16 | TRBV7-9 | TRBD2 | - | CASSQTGGATSYEQYF | TGTGCCAGCAGCCAAACGGGGGGGGCCACGTCCTACGAGCAGTACTTC
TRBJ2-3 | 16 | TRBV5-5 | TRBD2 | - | CASAGRLAGGTDTQYF | TGTGCCAGCGCTGGTCGACTAGCGGGGGGGACAGATACGCAGTATTTT
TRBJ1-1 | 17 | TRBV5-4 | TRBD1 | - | CASSSIGQGAPGTEAFF | TGTGCCAGCAGCTCAATCGGACAGGGGGCTCCGGGGACTGAAGCTTTCTTT
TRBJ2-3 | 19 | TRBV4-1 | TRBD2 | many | CASSQVHAGASGGSDTQYF | TGCGCCAGCAGCCAAGTCCATGCCGGGGCTAGCGGGGGTTCAGATACGCAGTATTTT
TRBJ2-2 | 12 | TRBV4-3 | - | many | CASSQSTGELFF | TGCGCCAGCAGCCAAAGTACCGGGGAGCTGTTTTTT
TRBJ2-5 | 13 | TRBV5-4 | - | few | CASSGGFQETQYF | TGTGCCAGCAGCGGGGGGTTCCAAGAGACCCAGTACTTC
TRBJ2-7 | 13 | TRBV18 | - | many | CASSPPPSYEQYF | TGTGCCAGCTCACCACCACCCTCCTACGAGCAGTACTTC
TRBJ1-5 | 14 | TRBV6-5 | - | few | CASSFDTLGEPQHF | TGTGCCAGCAGCTTTGACACCTTGGGCGAGCCCCAGCATTTT
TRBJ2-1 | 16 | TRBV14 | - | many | CASSLNAGNSYNEQFF | TGTGCCAGCAGCCTCAACGCGGGGAATTCCTACAATGAGCAGTTCTTC
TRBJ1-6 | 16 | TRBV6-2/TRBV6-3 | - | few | CASTWDNGPSNSPLHF | TGTGCCAGCACTTGGGACAACGGGCCCTCTAATTCACCCCTCCACTTT
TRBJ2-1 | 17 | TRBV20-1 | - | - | CSARGPGFGGPSNEQFF | TGCAGTGCTAGAGGCCCCGGGTTCGGGGGGCCATCCAATGAGCAGTTCTTC
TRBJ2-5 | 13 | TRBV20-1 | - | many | CSAASEWVGTQYF | TGCAGTGCCGCCTCGGAGTGGGTGGGGACCCAGTACTTC
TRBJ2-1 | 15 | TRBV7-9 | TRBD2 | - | CASSPDRGEHNEQFF | TGTGCCAGCAGCCCCGATCGGGGGGAACACAATGAGCAGTTCTTC
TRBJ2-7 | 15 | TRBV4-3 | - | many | CASSQDRRDPYEQYF | TGCGCCAGCAGCCAAGATCGGCGGGACCCCTACGAGCAGTACTTC
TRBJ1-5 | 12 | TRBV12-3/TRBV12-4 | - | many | CASSLGAEPQHF | TGTGCCAGCAGTTTAGGGGCCGAACCCCAGCATTTT
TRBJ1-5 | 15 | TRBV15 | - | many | CATSRDRGRTQPQHF | TGTGCCACCAGCAGAGATCGAGGGCGTACCCAGCCCCAGCATTTT
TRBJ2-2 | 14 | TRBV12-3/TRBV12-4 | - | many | CASSFLGRTGELFF | TGTGCCAGCAGTTTCCTGGGGCGGACCGGGGAGCTGTTTTTT
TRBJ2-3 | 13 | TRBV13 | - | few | CASSHTGGDTQYF | TGTGCCAGCAGTCATACCGGGGGAGATACGCAGTATTTT